This T cell receptor beta chain is from a study of monozygotic twins with inflammatory bowel disease. Of note for this clonotype: What it binds is unknown.

Whole-study results and caveats: No difference in repertoire similarity was seen between concordant and discordant twins, possibly because power was limited. Heterogeneous immunosuppressive treatment regimens may have introduced variability into patient repertoires.

Per germline, CDR1 LNHDA and CDR2 SQIVND (reference sequence). The CDR3 runs 12 residues. Starting material for each TCR library was around 3,500 ng of total RNA. UMIs containing a 6-nucleotide sample barcode were added via template switching. For each CDR3 protein, TCRdb gives one entry from its re-call of the 5' RACE reads, without DNA. The sample table sets out about 330,000 distinct CDR3 sequences. This receptor was obtained from a human donor with ulcerative colitis or Crohn's disease, or a healthy co-twin of an affected twin (not recorded which). V usage is TRBV19 and J usage is TRBJ2-3; TCRdb's D call of TRBD2 is untestable without DNA. Sequenced: blood. This CDR3 is CASSTLGDTQYF.